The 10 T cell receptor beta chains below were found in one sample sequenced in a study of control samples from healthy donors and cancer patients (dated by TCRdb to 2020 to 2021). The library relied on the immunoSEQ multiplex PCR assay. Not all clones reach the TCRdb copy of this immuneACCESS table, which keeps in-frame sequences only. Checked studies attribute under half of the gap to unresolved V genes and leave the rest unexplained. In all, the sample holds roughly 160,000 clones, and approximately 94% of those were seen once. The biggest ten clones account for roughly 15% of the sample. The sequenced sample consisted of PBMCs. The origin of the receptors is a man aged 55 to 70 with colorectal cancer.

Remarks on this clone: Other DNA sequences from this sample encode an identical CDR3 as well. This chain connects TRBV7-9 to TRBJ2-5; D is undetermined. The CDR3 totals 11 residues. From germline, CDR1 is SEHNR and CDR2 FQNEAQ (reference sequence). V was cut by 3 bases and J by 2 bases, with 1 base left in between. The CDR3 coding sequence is TGTGCCAGCAGCTTTCAAGAGACCCAGTACTTC. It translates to CASSFQETQYF.

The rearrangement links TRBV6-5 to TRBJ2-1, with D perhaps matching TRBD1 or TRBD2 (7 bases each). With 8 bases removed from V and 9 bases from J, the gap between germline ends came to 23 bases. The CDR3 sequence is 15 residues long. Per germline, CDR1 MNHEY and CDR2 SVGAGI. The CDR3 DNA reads TGTGCCAGCGCGCCTGGGGGAGGGGGCCCTATTGAGCAGTTCTTC. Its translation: CASAPGGGGPIEQFF.

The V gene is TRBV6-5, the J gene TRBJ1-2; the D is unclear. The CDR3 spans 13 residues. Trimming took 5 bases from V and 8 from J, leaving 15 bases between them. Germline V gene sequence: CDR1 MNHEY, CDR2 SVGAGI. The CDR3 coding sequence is TGTGCCAGCAGTCCCACCGAAGGGTGGGGCTACACCTTC. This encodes CASSPTEGWGYTF.

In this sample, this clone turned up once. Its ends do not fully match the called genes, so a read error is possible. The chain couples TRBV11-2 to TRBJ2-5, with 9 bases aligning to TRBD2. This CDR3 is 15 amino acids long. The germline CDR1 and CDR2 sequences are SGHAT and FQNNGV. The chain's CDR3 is CANSAGRGGQETQYF. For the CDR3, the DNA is TGTGCCAACAGCGCGGGGCGGGGGGGCCAAGAGACCCAGTACTTC.

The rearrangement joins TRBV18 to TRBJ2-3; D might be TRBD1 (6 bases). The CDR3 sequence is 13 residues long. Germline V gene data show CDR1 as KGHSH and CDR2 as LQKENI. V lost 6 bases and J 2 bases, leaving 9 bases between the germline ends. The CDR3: CASSGAATDTQYF. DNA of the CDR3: TGTGCCAGCTCGGGGGCCGCCACAGATACGCAGTATTTT.

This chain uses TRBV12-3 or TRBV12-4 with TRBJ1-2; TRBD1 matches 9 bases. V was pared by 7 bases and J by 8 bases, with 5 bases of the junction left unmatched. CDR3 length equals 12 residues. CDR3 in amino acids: CASKGQGTGYTF. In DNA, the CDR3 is TGTGCCAGCAAGGGACAGGGAACGGGCTACACCTTC.

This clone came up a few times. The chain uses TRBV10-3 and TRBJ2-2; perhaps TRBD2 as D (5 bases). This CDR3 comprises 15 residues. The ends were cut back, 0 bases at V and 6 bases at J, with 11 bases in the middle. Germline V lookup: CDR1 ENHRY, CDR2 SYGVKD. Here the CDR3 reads CAISESFVRAGELFF. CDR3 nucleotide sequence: TGTGCCATCAGTGAGTCGTTCGTGCGGGCCGGGGAGCTGTTTTTT.

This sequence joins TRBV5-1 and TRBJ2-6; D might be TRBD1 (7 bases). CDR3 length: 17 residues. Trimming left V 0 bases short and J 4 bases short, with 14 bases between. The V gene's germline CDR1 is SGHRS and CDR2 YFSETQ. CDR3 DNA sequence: TGCGCCAGCAGCTTGGAGGCAGGGGGGCTGGGGGCCAACGTCCTGACTTTC. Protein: CASSLEAGGLGANVLTF.

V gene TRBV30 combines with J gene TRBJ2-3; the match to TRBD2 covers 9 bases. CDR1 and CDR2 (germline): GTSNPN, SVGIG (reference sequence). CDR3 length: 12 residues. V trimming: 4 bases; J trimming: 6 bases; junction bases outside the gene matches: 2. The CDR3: CAWTSGADTQYF. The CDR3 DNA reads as TGTGCCTGGACTAGCGGGGCGGATACGCAGTATTTT.

CDR3 protein: CASSVAGLENNEQFF. Written as DNA, the CDR3 is TGTGCCAGCAGCGTAGCGGGACTGGAAAACAATGAGCAGTTCTTC. The V and J genes are TRBV9 and TRBJ2-1; D possibly corresponds to TRBD2 (6 bases). Germline V gene data show CDR1 as SGDLS and CDR2 as YYNGEE. The CDR3 length is 15 residues. The V gene lost 0 bases and the J gene lost 5 bases, with 12 bases spanning the gap.